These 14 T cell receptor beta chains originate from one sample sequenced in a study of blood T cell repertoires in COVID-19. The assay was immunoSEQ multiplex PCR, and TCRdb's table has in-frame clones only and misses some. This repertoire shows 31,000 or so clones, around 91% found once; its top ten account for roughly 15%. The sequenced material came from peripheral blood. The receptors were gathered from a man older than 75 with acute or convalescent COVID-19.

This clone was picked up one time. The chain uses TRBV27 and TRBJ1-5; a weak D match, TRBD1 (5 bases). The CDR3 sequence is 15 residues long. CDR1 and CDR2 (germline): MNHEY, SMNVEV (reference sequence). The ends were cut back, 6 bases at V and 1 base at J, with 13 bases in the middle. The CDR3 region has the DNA TGTGCCAGCAGCCGCAGGGCTTTAAGCAATCAGCCCCAGCATTTT. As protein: CASSRRALSNQPQHF.

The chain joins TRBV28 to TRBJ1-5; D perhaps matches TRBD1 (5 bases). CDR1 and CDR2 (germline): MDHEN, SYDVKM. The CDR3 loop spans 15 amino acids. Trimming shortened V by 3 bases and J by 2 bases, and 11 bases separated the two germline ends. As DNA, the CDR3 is TGTGCCAGCAGTTTGGGAGGGGCCGGCAATCAGCCCCAGCATTTT. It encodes CASSLGGAGNQPQHF.

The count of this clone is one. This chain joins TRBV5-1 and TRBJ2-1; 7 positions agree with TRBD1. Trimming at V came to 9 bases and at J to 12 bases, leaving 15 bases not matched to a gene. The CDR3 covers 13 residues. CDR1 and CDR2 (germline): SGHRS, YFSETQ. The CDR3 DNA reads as TGCGCCACTGGGACAGCCTACAATGAGCGGCAGTTCTTC. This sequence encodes CATGTAYNERQFF.

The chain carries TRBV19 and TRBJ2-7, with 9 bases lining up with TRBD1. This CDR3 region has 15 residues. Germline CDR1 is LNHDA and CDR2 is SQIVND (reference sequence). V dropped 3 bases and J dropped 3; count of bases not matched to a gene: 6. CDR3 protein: CASSIRTGGVYEQYF. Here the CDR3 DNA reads TGTGCCAGTAGTATTAGAACAGGGGGCGTCTACGAGCAGTACTTC.

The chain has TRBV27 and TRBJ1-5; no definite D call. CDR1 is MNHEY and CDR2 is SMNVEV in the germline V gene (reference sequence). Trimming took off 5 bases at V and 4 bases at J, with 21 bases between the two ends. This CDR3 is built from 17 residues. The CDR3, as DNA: TGTGCCAGCAGTGAGGGTCCACTTCGGAACCTTAATCAGCCCCAGCATTTT. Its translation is CASSEGPLRNLNQPQHF.

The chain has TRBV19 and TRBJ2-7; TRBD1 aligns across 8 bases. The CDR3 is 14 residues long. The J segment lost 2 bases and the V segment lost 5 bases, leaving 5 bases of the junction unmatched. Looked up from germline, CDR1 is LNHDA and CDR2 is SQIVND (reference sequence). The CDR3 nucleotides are TGTGCCAGTAGTCAGGGGGCGGACGCCTACGAGCAGTACTTC. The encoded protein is CASSQGADAYEQYF.

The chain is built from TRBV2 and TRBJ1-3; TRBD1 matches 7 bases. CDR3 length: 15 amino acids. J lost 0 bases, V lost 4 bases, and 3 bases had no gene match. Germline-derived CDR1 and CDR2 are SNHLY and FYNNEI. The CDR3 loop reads CASSVDRVSGNTIYF. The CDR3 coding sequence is TGTGCCAGCAGTGTCGACAGGGTCTCTGGAAACACCATATATTTT.

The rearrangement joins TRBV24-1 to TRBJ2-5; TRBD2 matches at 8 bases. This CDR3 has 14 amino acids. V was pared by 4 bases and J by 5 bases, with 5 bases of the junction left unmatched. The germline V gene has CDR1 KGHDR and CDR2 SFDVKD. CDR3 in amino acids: CATSDRGGGETQYF. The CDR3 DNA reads TGTGCCACCAGTGACCGGGGGGGTGGTGAGACCCAGTACTTC.

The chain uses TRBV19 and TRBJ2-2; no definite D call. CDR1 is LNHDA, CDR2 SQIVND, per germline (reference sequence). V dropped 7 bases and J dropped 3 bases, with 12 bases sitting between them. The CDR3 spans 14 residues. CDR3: CASTSRTYTGELFF. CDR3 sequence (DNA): TGTGCCAGTACGAGTAGAACCTACACCGGGGAGCTGTTTTTT. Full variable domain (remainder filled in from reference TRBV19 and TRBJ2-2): DGGITQSPKYLFRKEGQNVTLSCEQNLNHDAMYWYRQDPGQGLRLIYYSQIVNDFQKGDIAEGYSVSREKKESFPLTVTSAQKNPTAFYLCASTSRTYTGELFFGEGSRLTVL.

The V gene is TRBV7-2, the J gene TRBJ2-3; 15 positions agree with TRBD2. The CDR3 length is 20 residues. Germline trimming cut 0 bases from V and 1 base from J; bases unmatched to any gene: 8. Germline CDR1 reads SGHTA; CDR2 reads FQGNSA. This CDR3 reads CASSLAPGTSGGSGTDTQYF. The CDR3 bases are TGTGCCAGCAGCTTAGCCCCAGGGACTAGCGGGGGGTCTGGCACAGATACGCAGTATTTT.

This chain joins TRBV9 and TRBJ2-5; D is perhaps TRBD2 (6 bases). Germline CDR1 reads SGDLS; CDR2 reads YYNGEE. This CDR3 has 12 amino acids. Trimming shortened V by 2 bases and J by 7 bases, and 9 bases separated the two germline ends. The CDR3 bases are TGTGCCAGCAGCGTCCTGGAGGGGACCCAGTACTTC. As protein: CASSVLEGTQYF.

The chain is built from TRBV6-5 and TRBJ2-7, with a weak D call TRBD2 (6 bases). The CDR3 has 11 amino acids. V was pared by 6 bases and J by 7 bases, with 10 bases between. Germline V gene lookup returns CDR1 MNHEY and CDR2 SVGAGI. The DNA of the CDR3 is TGTGCCAGCAGGGGACTCCTGGAGCAGTACTTC. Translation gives CASRGLLEQYF.

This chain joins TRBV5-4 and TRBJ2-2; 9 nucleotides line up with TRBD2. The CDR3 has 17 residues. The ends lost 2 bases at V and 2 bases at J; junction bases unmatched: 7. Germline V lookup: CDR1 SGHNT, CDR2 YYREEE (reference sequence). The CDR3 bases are TGTGCCAGCAGCTTCGGCGGGGGGGCAGTCAACACCGGGGAGCTGTTTTTT. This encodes CASSFGGGAVNTGELFF.

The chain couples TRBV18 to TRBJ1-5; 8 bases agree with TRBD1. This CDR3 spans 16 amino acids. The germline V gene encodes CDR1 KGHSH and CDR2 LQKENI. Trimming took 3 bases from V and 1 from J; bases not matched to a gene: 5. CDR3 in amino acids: CASSPLRTGSNQPQHF. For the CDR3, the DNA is TGTGCCAGCTCACCCCTTAGGACAGGGAGCAATCAGCCCCAGCATTTT.